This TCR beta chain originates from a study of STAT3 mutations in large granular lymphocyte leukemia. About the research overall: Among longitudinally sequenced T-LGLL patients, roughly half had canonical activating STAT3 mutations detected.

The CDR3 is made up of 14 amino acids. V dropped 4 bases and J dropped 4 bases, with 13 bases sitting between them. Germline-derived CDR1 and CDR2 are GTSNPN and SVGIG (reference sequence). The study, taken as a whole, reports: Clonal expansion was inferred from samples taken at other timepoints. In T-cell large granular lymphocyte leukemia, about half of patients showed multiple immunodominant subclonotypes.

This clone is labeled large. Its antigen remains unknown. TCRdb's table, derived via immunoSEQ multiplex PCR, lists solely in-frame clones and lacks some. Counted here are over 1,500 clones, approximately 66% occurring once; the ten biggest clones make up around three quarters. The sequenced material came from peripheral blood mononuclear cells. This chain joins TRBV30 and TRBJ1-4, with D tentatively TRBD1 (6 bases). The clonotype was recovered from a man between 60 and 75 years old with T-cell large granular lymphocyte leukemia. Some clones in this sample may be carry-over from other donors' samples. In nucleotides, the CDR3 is TGTGCCTGGACCATGACAGGCCTTAATGAAAAACTGTTTTTT. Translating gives CAWTMTGLNEKLFF.